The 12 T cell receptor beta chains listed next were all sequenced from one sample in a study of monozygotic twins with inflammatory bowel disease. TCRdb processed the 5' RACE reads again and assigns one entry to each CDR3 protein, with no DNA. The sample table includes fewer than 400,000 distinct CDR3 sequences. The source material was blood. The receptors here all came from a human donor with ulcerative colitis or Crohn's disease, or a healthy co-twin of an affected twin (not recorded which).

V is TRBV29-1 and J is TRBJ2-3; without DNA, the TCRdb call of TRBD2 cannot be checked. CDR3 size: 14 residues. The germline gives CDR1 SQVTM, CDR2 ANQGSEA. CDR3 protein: CSVPTSGRVDTQYF.

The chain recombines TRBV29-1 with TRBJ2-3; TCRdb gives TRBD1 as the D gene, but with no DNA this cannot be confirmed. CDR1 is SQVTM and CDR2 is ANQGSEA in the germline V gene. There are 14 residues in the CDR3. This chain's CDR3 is CSVRQGARQDTQYF.

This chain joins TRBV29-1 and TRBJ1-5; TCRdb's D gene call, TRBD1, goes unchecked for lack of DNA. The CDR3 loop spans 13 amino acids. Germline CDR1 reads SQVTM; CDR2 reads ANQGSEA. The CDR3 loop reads CSVAVGPFFPQHF.

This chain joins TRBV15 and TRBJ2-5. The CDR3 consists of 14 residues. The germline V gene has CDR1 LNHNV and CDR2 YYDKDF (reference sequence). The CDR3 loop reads CATSPRTSGETQYF.

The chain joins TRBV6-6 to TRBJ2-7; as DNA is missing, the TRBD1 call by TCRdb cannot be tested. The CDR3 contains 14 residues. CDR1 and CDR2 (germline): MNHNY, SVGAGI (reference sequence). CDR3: CASSRGQVSYEQYF.

The CDR3: CASSPGLGSAYNEQFF. The rearrangement joins TRBV7-3 to TRBJ2-1; TCRdb gives TRBD1 as the D gene, but with no DNA this cannot be confirmed. CDR1 and CDR2 (germline): SGHTA, FQGTGA. This CDR3 spans 16 amino acids.

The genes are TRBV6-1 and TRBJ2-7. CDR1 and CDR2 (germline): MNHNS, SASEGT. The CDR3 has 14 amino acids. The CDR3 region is CVSSQTRLTYEQYF.

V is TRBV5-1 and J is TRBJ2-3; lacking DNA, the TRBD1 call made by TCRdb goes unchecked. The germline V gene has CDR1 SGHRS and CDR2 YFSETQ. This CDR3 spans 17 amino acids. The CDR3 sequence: CASSLPTGRASTDTQYF.

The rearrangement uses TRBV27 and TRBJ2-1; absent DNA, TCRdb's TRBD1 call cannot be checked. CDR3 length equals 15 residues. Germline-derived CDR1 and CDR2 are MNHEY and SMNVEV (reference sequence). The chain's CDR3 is CASSLQDRAYNEQFF.

The CDR3 loop is CASSTVLVNTEAFF. This chain uses TRBV19 with TRBJ1-1. The length of the CDR3 is 14 residues. The germline V gene encodes CDR1 LNHDA and CDR2 SQIVND (reference sequence).

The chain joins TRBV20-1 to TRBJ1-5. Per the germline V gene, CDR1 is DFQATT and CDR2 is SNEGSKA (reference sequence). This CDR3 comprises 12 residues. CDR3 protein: CSAKDGNQPQHF.

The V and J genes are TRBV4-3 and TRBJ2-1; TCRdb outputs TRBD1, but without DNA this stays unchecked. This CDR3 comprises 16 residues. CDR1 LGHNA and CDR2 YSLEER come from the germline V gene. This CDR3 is CASSQGSPGAYNEQFF.